Below are 26 T cell receptor beta chains sequenced from a single sample in a study of blood T cell repertoires in COVID-19 (dated by TCRdb to 2019 to 2021). Library prep was done by the immunoSEQ multiplex PCR assay. TCRdb limited this immuneACCESS table to in-frame rearrangements with V and J called. A share of clones is missing; checked studies link under half to unresolved V genes, and the rest is unexplained. For this sample there are roughly 120,000 clones; 75% to 95% appear just once. Together, the top ten hold 1.8% of the sample. The sequencing sample was made of peripheral blood. These receptors all come from a human donor with active COVID-19. The donor label of this sample is uncertain.

V and J are TRBV5-6 and TRBJ2-7; D might be TRBD2 (7 bases). Germline CDR1 reads SGHDT; CDR2 reads YYEEEE. The CDR3 spans 17 residues. V lost 3 bases, J lost 3 bases, and 22 bases lay in between. CDR3 sequence reads: CASSSLRAGATHYEQYF. The CDR3 DNA sequence: TGTGCCAGCAGCTCTCTCCGGGCGGGGGCCACCCACTACGAGCAGTACTTC.

The chain couples TRBV6-5 to TRBJ1-2, with D tentatively TRBD1 (6 bases). Germline CDR1 reads MNHEY; CDR2 reads SVGAGI. The CDR3 covers 13 residues. V dropped 6 bases and J dropped 6 bases, with 14 bases sitting between them. CDR3 amino acids: CASSLDRIHGYTF. The DNA for the CDR3 is TGTGCCAGCAGCCTCGACAGGATCCATGGCTACACCTTC.

The rearrangement uses TRBV2 and TRBJ2-1, with TRBD2 matching 11 bases. The V gene end was trimmed by 8 bases and the J gene end by 0 bases; junction bases not matched to a gene: 9. The CDR3 has 17 amino acids. CDR1 is SNHLY and CDR2 is FYNNEI in the germline V gene. CDR3 sequence (DNA): TGTGCCAGCGTGGACACGGGACTAGCGGTCTCCTACAATGAGCAGTTCTTC. Translation: CASVDTGLAVSYNEQFF.

This sequence joins TRBV11-2 and TRBJ1-4; the match to TRBD1 covers 12 bases. J lost 4 bases, V lost 5 bases, and 5 bases had no gene match. The CDR3 length is 16 residues. Germline V gene data show CDR1 as SGHAT and CDR2 as FQNNGV. The CDR3 DNA follows: TGTGCCAGCAGCCTCGGGACAGGGGGCGATAATGAAAAACTGTTTTTT. It encodes CASSLGTGGDNEKLFF. Supplemented by reference TRBV11-2 and TRBJ1-4, the full variable domain reads EAGVAQSPRYKIIEKRQSVAFWCNPISGHATLYWYQQILGQGPKLLIQFQNNGVVDDSQLPKDRFSAERLKGVDSTLKIQPAKLEDSAVYLCASSLGTGGDNEKLFFGSGTQLSVL.

The J gene is TRBJ2-3, the V gene TRBV7-9, with 11 bases fitting TRBD1. This CDR3 is 17 amino acids long. The germline V gene encodes CDR1 SEHNR and CDR2 FQNEAQ (reference sequence). The V segment lost 5 bases and the J segment 0 bases; nucleotides outside the gene matches: 7. CDR3 sequence: CASSPGQGAGSTDTQYF. The CDR3 DNA is TGTGCCAGCAGCCCTGGACAGGGGGCGGGGAGCACAGATACGCAGTATTTT.

This chain joins TRBV5-1 and TRBJ1-2; 8 positions agree with TRBD1. The CDR3 length is 15 residues. The V gene's germline CDR1 is SGHRS and CDR2 YFSETQ. V lost 2 bases to trimming and J lost 4 bases; unmatched junction nucleotides: 7. CDR3 protein: CASSLTGTGPYGYTF. The CDR3 DNA sequence: TGCGCCAGCAGCTTAACCGGGACAGGCCCCTATGGCTACACCTTC.

This clone is a singleton in its sample. The chain has TRBV5-4 and TRBJ1-2; perhaps TRBD1 as D (5 bases). This CDR3 contains 13 residues. The germline V gene has CDR1 SGHNT and CDR2 YYREEE (reference sequence). V lost 3 bases and J lost 3, with 9 bases in between. Here the CDR3 DNA reads TGTGCCAGCAGCTCGGTAGGGGACTATGGCTACACCTTC. Protein product: CASSSVGDYGYTF.

V usage is TRBV27 and J usage is TRBJ2-1; tentative D call: TRBD2 (6 bases). Trimming pared 3 bases from V and 3 bases from J, leaving 15 bases between. The CDR3 length is 16 residues. Per the germline V gene, CDR1 is MNHEY and CDR2 is SMNVEV (reference sequence). CDR3 sequence: CASSFGRGPHYNEQFF. CDR3 in DNA: TGTGCCAGCAGTTTCGGGCGGGGACCGCACTACAATGAGCAGTTCTTC.

In regard to this clone: One junction end disagrees with the germline gene, perhaps due to a read error. This sequence joins TRBV14 and TRBJ1-4, with D unclear. This CDR3 contains 15 residues. Germline V gene data show CDR1 as SGHDN and CDR2 as FVKESK. The CDR3 sequence: CVSSQDRGLREKLFF. The CDR3 DNA follows: TGTGTCAGCAGCCAAGATCGGGGTCTTCGGGAAAAACTGTTTTTT.

The genes are TRBV7-2 and TRBJ2-5; D gene unclear. V lost 5 bases and J 2 bases, leaving 12 bases between the germline ends. The CDR3 has 14 amino acids. Per germline, CDR1 SGHTA and CDR2 FQGNSA. The CDR3 is CASSPRLRQETQYF. In DNA, the CDR3 is TGTGCCAGCAGCCCCAGACTGAGACAAGAGACCCAGTACTTC.

This chain uses TRBV6-2 or TRBV6-3 with TRBJ2-2; tentative D call: TRBD1 (6 bases). Trimming cost V 2 bases and J 1 base, with 17 bases left between them. This CDR3 region has 18 residues. The germline CDR1 and CDR2 sequences are MNHEY and SVGEGT. The CDR3 DNA is TGTGCCAGCAGTTACCCAAATCCTCAGGGGTTGAACACCGGGGAGCTGTTTTTT. Encoded protein: CASSYPNPQGLNTGELFF.

This clone appeared once. The genes are TRBV5-1 and TRBJ2-7; 11 bases match TRBD1. This CDR3 has 16 amino acids. Germline CDR1 is SGHRS and CDR2 is YFSETQ. With 2 bases clipped from V and 1 base from J, the junction kept 5 bases outside the gene matches. In DNA, the CDR3 is TGCGCCAGCAGCTTTACCGGGACAGGGGGGTCCTACGAGCAGTACTTC. Its translation is CASSFTGTGGSYEQYF.

The chain joins TRBV11-2 to TRBJ2-5; D is uncertain. Trimming removed 5 bases from V and 5 bases from J, with 12 bases in between. The length of the CDR3 is 13 residues. Germline V gene lookup returns CDR1 SGHAT and CDR2 FQNNGV. This CDR3 reads CASSQQWRETQYF. The DNA of the CDR3 is TGTGCCAGCAGCCAGCAGTGGCGGGAGACCCAGTACTTC.

The gene calls are TRBV3-1 (or the pseudogene TRBV3-2) and TRBJ2-3, with D unresolved. Germline loops: CDR1 LGHDT, CDR2 YNNKEL (reference sequence). Deletions cut 0 bases from V and 14 bases from J, with 27 bases between. CDR3 length equals 17 residues. This CDR3 reads CASSQDSRGYPLTKRYF. DNA of the CDR3: TGTGCCAGCAGCCAAGATTCCCGTGGCTACCCACTCACTAAGCGGTATTTT.

A remark on this clone: Other DNA variants within this sample encode the same CDR3. V and J are TRBV20-1 and TRBJ1-5; D gene unclear. Germline CDR1 DFQATT, CDR2 SNEGSKA (reference sequence). The V and J ends lost 3 bases and 4 bases respectively, with 10 bases between them. CDR3 length: 13 amino acids. The CDR3 spells CSASRGLNQPQHF. CDR3 coding DNA: TGCAGTGCTAGTAGAGGGTTAAATCAGCCCCAGCATTTT.

The chain couples TRBV4-1 to TRBJ2-2; 7 bases align to TRBD1. Trimming at V came to 4 bases and at J to 6 bases, leaving 5 bases not matched to a gene. The CDR3 runs 14 residues. CDR1 is MGHRA, CDR2 YSYEKL, per germline. CDR3 in amino acids: CASSPGTESGELFF. DNA of the CDR3: TGCGCCAGCAGCCCCGGGACAGAGTCCGGGGAGCTGTTTTTT.

The chain links TRBV5-5 to TRBJ2-1; D is possibly TRBD1 (5 bases). Germline V gene lookup returns CDR1 SGHKS and CDR2 YYEKEE (reference sequence). The CDR3 loop spans 15 amino acids. Trimming left V 2 bases short and J 0 bases short, with 9 bases between. The CDR3 loop reads CASSLQASSYNEQFF. Here the CDR3 DNA reads TGTGCCAGCAGCTTACAGGCAAGCTCCTACAATGAGCAGTTCTTC.

This clone was recorded a few times. V gene TRBV27 combines with J gene TRBJ2-2, with TRBD2 as a possible D gene (5 bases). Between the trimmed V and J ends, which lost 2 bases and 7 bases, there was a span of 8 bases. Germline lookup yields CDR1 MNHEY and CDR2 SMNVEV (reference sequence). This CDR3 contains 13 residues. CDR3 in DNA: TGTGCCAGCAGTTTACGAGGGTTCGGGGAGCTGTTTTTT. Encoded protein: CASSLRGFGELFF.

The V and J genes are TRBV4-3 and TRBJ2-5; D remains ambiguous. This CDR3 region has 15 residues. Per germline, CDR1 LGHNA and CDR2 YSLEER. V lost 4 bases, J lost 5 bases, and 17 bases lay in between. The CDR3 DNA reads as TGCGCCAGCAGCCTGCAATTGTCAGAAATGGAGACCCAGTACTTC. Translation gives CASSLQLSEMETQYF.

The CDR3 reads CASSLVPGDVLVNTEAFF. The CDR3, as DNA: TGTGCCAGCAGCTTAGTTCCAGGGGACGTTCTGGTGAACACTGAAGCTTTCTTT. The J gene is TRBJ1-1, the V gene TRBV7-8; possibly TRBD1 for D (6 bases). The CDR3 length is 18 residues. The germline V and J ends were trimmed by 1 base and 0 bases, with 18 bases remaining between them. Germline assignment: CDR1 SGHVS and CDR2 FQNEAQ.

The chain links TRBV10-3 to TRBJ1-2; TRBD1 aligns across 12 bases. CDR3 size: 14 residues. Germline loops: CDR1 ENHRY, CDR2 SYGVKD. With V trimmed by 4 bases and J by 8 bases, 5 bases remained unmatched. CDR3 bases: TGTGCCATCAGTGGGGACAGGGGGCAAGTCGGCTACACCTTC. Encoded protein: CAISGDRGQVGYTF.

This clone was picked up one time. The V call is TRBV4-3, the J call TRBJ1-5; D gene ambiguous. The CDR3 has 13 residues. Germline V gene lookup returns CDR1 LGHNA and CDR2 YSLEER. V lost 0 bases to trimming and J lost 7 bases, with 7 bases between them. The DNA for the CDR3 is TGCGCCAGCAGCCAAGAAAGAGGCCAGCCCCAGCATTTT. It specifies CASSQERGQPQHF.

The CDR3 sequence: CASSQAGGASTDTQYF. The CDR3 DNA reads as TGCGCCAGCAGCCAAGCCGGGGGGGCTAGCACAGATACGCAGTATTTT. The chain recombines TRBV4-1 with TRBJ2-3; 8 bases fit TRBD2. The CDR3 totals 16 residues. CDR1 is MGHRA, CDR2 YSYEKL, per germline. V dropped 1 base and J dropped 0; count of bases not matched to a gene: 3.

The V and J genes are TRBV20-1 and TRBJ2-2; D gene ambiguous. The ends were cut back, 3 bases at V and 6 bases at J, with 8 bases in the middle. CDR1 is DFQATT, CDR2 SNEGSKA, per germline (reference sequence). The CDR3 runs to 12 residues. Here the CDR3 DNA reads TGCAGTGCTAGTCTCCAGGCCGGGGAGCTGTTTTTT. Its protein product is CSASLQAGELFF.

In its sample, this clone was seen a few times. The chain recombines TRBV12-3 or TRBV12-4 with TRBJ2-1, with D maybe TRBD1 (5 bases). CDR3 length: 12 residues. V gave up 8 bases and J gave up 6 bases, with 11 bases separating them. Written as DNA, the CDR3 is TGTGCCAGCGGCTGGGGCAGCAATGAGCAGTTCTTC. This encodes CASGWGSNEQFF.

The rearrangement joins TRBV6-5 to TRBJ2-3; 8 positions match TRBD1. CDR3 length: 15 amino acids. Germline CDR1 is MNHEY and CDR2 is SVGAGI. Unmatched junction bases numbered 9, after V lost 3 bases and J lost 7 bases. The CDR3 protein is CASSYKQGAGHTQYF. The CDR3 DNA is TGTGCCAGCAGTTATAAGCAGGGGGCAGGACATACGCAGTATTTT.